This T cell receptor (beta chain) comes out of a study of TIL therapy for anti-PD-1-resistant metastatic lung cancer. Study-level background: Patients had a median age of around 54 years (range 38-75).

Per the germline V gene, CDR1 is MDHEN and CDR2 is SYDVKM. CDR3 length equals 13 residues. After removal of 11 bases from V and 6 bases from J, the junction contained 13 bases not matched to a gene. Sequencing used immunoSEQ v3. Measured with immunoSEQ multiplex PCR; TCRdb has only the in-frame clones, and not every one. The sample consists of roughly 46,000 clones, 65% to 90% of them appearing once. Specified time point: pre-treatment sample, taken before nivolumab and TIL therapy. Here the sequenced sample was blood, taken at baseline. The TCR originated in a person aged 25-79 years with non-small cell lung cancer. V and J are TRBV28 and TRBJ2-7; TRBD2 matches at 7 bases. CDR3 loop: CAALPGEGPEQYF. For the CDR3, the DNA is TGTGCCGCACTTCCGGGGGAGGGGCCCGAGCAGTACTTC. Complete variable domain (other parts from reference TRBV28 and TRBJ2-7): DVKVTQSSRYLVKRTGEKVFLECVQDMDHENMFWYRQDPGLGLRLIYFSYDVKMKEKGDIPEGYSVSREKKERFSLILESASTNQTSMYLCAALPGEGPEQYFGPGTRLTVT.